The 22 T cell receptor beta chains presented below share a single source sample, sequenced in a study of blood T cell repertoires in COVID-19. Using immunoSEQ multiplex PCR, the repertoire was profiled, and TCRdb retains in-frame clones only, with some absent. The data contain about 98,000 clones, 82% of them singletons. Sequencing used peripheral blood. The receptors derive from a man between 65 and 79 years old with active or convalescent COVID-19.

The chain joins TRBV11-2 to TRBJ2-4; D is unresolved. This CDR3 is 13 amino acids long. Trimming left V 0 bases short and J 8 bases short, with 8 bases between. In germline, CDR1 is SGHAT, CDR2 FQNNGV. This chain's CDR3 is CASSLDRVDIQYF. Written as DNA, the CDR3 is TGTGCCAGCAGCTTAGACCGCGTGGACATTCAGTACTTC.

The chain is built from TRBV11-2 and TRBJ1-1; TRBD1 matches at 10 bases. CDR1 is SGHAT, CDR2 FQNNGV, per germline. Trimming at V came to 1 base and at J to 13 bases, leaving 12 bases not matched to a gene. CDR3 size: 15 residues. The CDR3 DNA follows: TGTGCCAGCAGCTTAGCAGCTGGGTTGGGACAGGGGAGTTTCTTT. Translating it yields CASSLAAGLGQGSFF.

The CDR3 is CASTLGGEQYF. CDR3 in DNA: TGTGCCAGCACCCTTGGGGGGGAGCAGTACTTC. The chain uses TRBV28 and TRBJ2-7; a weak D match, TRBD2 (6 bases). Germline V gene sequence: CDR1 MDHEN, CDR2 SYDVKM. The CDR3 has 11 residues. Trimming stripped 7 bases from V and 7 bases from J, with 11 bases between.

CDR3 protein: CASSRDGAYEQYF. In DNA, the CDR3 is TGTGCCAGCAGCCGCGACGGGGCCTACGAGCAGTACTTC. The V call is TRBV5-4, the J call TRBJ2-7, with a possible D match to TRBD2 (5 bases). The CDR3 runs to 13 residues. The V gene's germline CDR1 is SGHNT and CDR2 YYREEE (reference sequence). V dropped 4 bases and J dropped 2 bases, with 10 bases sitting between them.

The genes are TRBV18 and TRBJ2-5; D is unresolved. Trimming took 5 bases from V and 11 from J, leaving 15 bases between them. Germline V gives CDR1 KGHSH, CDR2 LQKENI. CDR3 length: 12 amino acids. The CDR3 reads CASSSGPQSQYF. The CDR3 DNA reads TGTGCCAGCTCATCTGGCCCCCAGTCTCAGTACTTC.

The chain joins TRBV19 to TRBJ1-3; 7 nucleotides line up with TRBD1. The J segment lost 0 bases and the V segment lost 8 bases, leaving 7 bases of the junction unmatched. The CDR3 covers 15 residues. Germline V gene sequence: CDR1 LNHDA, CDR2 SQIVND (reference sequence). The chain's CDR3 is CASRGQLVSGNTIYF. CDR3 in DNA: TGTGCCAGTCGGGGACAGTTGGTCTCTGGAAACACCATATATTTT.

The rearrangement links TRBV6-2 or TRBV6-3 to TRBJ1-1, with D maybe TRBD1 (5 bases). From germline, CDR1 is MNHEY and CDR2 SVGEGT. This CDR3 is 16 amino acids long. V gave up 4 bases and J gave up 2 bases, with 17 bases separating them. The CDR3 here is CASSSVSGTFNTEAFF. The CDR3 bases are TGTGCCAGCAGTTCTGTCAGCGGGACTTTCAACACTGAAGCTTTCTTT.

The rearrangement links TRBV5-5 to TRBJ2-1; D is undetermined. The V and J ends lost 4 bases and 7 bases respectively, with 9 bases between them. Germline V gives CDR1 SGHKS, CDR2 YYEKEE (reference sequence). The CDR3 extends over 12 amino acids. The CDR3 protein is CASSPLLNEQFF. Here the CDR3 DNA reads TGTGCCAGCAGCCCTCTCCTAAATGAGCAGTTCTTC.

The V and J genes are TRBV19 and TRBJ1-1, with D maybe TRBD1 (6 bases). The CDR3 is 12 residues long. V lost 9 bases and J lost 4, with 12 bases in between. Germline CDR1 and CDR2: LNHDA and SQIVND (reference sequence). DNA of the CDR3: TGTGCCAGCGCACAGGGACGCACTGAAGCTTTCTTT. As protein: CASAQGRTEAFF.

This rearrangement joins TRBV29-1 to TRBJ1-2, with D possibly TRBD1 on 5 matching bases. CDR1 is SQVTM, CDR2 ANQGSEA, per germline. V was shortened by 3 bases and J by 4 bases, with 18 bases between the two germline ends. The CDR3 runs to 15 residues. CDR3 region: CSVDFWAGVGYGYTF. Here the CDR3 DNA reads TGCAGCGTTGACTTTTGGGCGGGGGTTGGCTATGGCTACACCTTC.

This clone was counted between two and nine times. V gene TRBV29-1 combines with J gene TRBJ2-7; possible D gene TRBD1, 5 bases. V was cut by 4 bases and J by 4 bases, with 14 bases left in between. CDR1 is SQVTM and CDR2 is ANQGSEA in the germline V gene. This CDR3 is 13 amino acids long. The CDR3 sequence is CSVGTGLFYEQYF. Here the CDR3 DNA reads TGCAGCGTTGGAACAGGTCTCTTTTACGAGCAGTACTTC.

The rearrangement uses TRBV6-6 and TRBJ1-3, with 7 bases that match TRBD1. The CDR3 totals 15 residues. The V segment lost 0 bases and the J segment 4 bases; nucleotides outside the gene matches: 3. The germline gives CDR1 MNHNY, CDR2 SVGAGI (reference sequence). In DNA, the CDR3 is TGTGCCAGCAGTTACTCCCGGGACAGAGGAAACACCATATATTTT. This encodes CASSYSRDRGNTIYF.

The chain recombines TRBV29-1 with TRBJ1-5; 9 bases are a match to TRBD1. This CDR3 is built from 13 residues. V was pared by 6 bases and J by 6 bases, with 6 bases of the junction left unmatched. Germline V gene sequence: CDR1 SQVTM, CDR2 ANQGSEA. The CDR3 loop is CSVATGGGQPQHF. CDR3 DNA: TGCAGCGTGGCCACAGGGGGCGGTCAGCCCCAGCATTTT.

This rearrangement joins TRBV5-8 to TRBJ1-3; 8 nucleotides match TRBD1. This CDR3 has 14 residues. CDR1 and CDR2 (germline): SGHTS, YDEGEE. V shed 2 bases and J 2 bases; nucleotides not matched to a gene: 0. The CDR3 here is CASSLQGAGNTIYF. The CDR3 nucleotides read TGTGCCAGCAGCTTACAGGGGGCTGGAAACACCATATATTTT.

This clone was seen just once. The chain joins TRBV4-1 to TRBJ2-2, with D uncertain. CDR1 and CDR2 (germline): MGHRA, YSYEKL. V was shortened by 3 bases and J by 6 bases, with 8 bases between the two germline ends. The CDR3 loop spans 13 amino acids. CDR3 nucleotide sequence: TGCGCCAGCAGCCAGCGACATGCCGGGGAGCTGTTTTTT. Its protein product is CASSQRHAGELFF.

This sequence joins TRBV19 and TRBJ2-5; 7 nucleotides match TRBD2. The CDR3 runs 11 residues. Looked up from germline, CDR1 is LNHDA and CDR2 is SQIVND (reference sequence). The ends lost 7 bases at V and 5 bases at J; junction bases unmatched: 1. In nucleotides, the CDR3 is TGTGCCAGTATGCGGGAGGAGACCCAGTACTTC. Amino acids: CASMREETQYF.

This clone was seen a few times. This sequence joins TRBV19 and TRBJ1-1; maybe TRBD1 (5 bases). Germline values: CDR1 LNHDA, CDR2 SQIVND (reference sequence). V was clipped by 3 bases and J by 7 bases, with 24 bases between them. The CDR3 runs to 17 residues. The DNA for the CDR3 is TGTGCCAGTAGTATGAGTGTCGGACAACTCGAGCGTGGTGAAGCTTTCTTT. This sequence encodes CASSMSVGQLERGEAFF.

The J gene is TRBJ1-6, the V gene TRBV10-3, with 8 nucleotides matching TRBD1. This CDR3 contains 13 residues. Per the germline V gene, CDR1 is ENHRY and CDR2 is SYGVKD. V shed 10 bases and J 10 bases; nucleotides not matched to a gene: 9. The CDR3 reads CATGGQGNSPLHF. CDR3 nucleotides: TGTGCCACGGGAGGACAGGGAAACTCACCCCTCCACTTT.

The chain carries TRBV7-2 and TRBJ1-3; no firm D call. In germline, CDR1 is SGHTA, CDR2 FQGNSA. V dropped 8 bases and J dropped 5 bases, with 7 bases sitting between them. CDR3 length: 11 residues. The chain's CDR3 is CASGLRNTIYF. In DNA, the CDR3 is TGTGCCAGCGGACTTAGAAACACCATATATTTT.

The chain recombines TRBV6-5 with TRBJ1-2; 7 bases fit TRBD1. With V trimmed by 4 bases and J by 7 bases, 9 bases remained unmatched. The germline V gene encodes CDR1 MNHEY and CDR2 SVGAGI. The CDR3 has 14 amino acids. CDR3 loop: CASSSTEGAGGYTF. The CDR3 DNA reads as TGTGCCAGCAGTTCAACCGAGGGGGCCGGTGGCTACACCTTC.

The V call is TRBV27, the J call TRBJ2-1, with no clear D. Germline V gene data show CDR1 as MNHEY and CDR2 as SMNVEV (reference sequence). The CDR3 covers 12 residues. V lost 0 bases to trimming and J lost 6 bases, with 3 bases between them. CDR3 residues: CASSLSLNEQFF. In nucleotides, the CDR3 is TGTGCCAGCAGTTTATCCCTCAATGAGCAGTTCTTC.

The V gene is TRBV14, the J gene TRBJ2-3; a weak D match, TRBD1 (6 bases). The V end was cut by 4 bases, the J end by 5 bases, with 13 bases between. This CDR3 is 14 amino acids long. From germline, CDR1 is SGHDN and CDR2 FVKESK. The CDR3 DNA reads as TGTGCCAGCAGCCGCCGGGACACGTTAGATACGCAGTATTTT. Its translation is CASSRRDTLDTQYF.